This T cell receptor beta chain was identified in a study of blood T cell repertoires in COVID-19. Germline loops: CDR1 MDHEN, CDR2 SYDVKM. V lost 5 bases and J lost 6; bases outside the gene matches: 7. The CDR3 extends over 15 amino acids. Sequenced by immunoSEQ multiplex PCR; TCRdb stores in-frame clones only, minus some. The sample records approximately 74,000 clones, about 91% being singletons. The chain has TRBV28 and TRBJ2-1, with 10 bases that match TRBD2. Sample: peripheral blood. This receptor was obtained from an older woman with active COVID-19. The CDR3 is CASSGGGTSVNEQFF. Here the CDR3 DNA reads TGTGCCAGCAGTGGTGGGGGGACTAGCGTCAATGAGCAGTTCTTC.